This T cell receptor beta chain was identified during a study of Graves' ophthalmopathy and Graves' hyperthyroidism. Overall study findings and caveats: Clonotypes were expanded in thyroid at above 0.001 frequency, and most also appeared in blood.

This clonotype appeared many times. Its matching antigen is unknown. The authors amplified TCR beta CDR3 regions from RNA transcripts. After a first-round RT-PCR with HTBI primers, a second-round multiplex PCR was run. TCRdb re-analysed the multiplex PCR reads in MiXCR, keeping a single row per CDR3 protein. This sample has a few hundred thousand distinct CDR3 sequences, with 15% to 20% found just once. V dropped 4 bases and J dropped 1 base, with 20 bases sitting between them. CDR3 length: 18 residues. The V gene's germline CDR1 is SGHRS and CDR2 YFSETQ. Source material: peripheral blood. V and J are TRBV5-1 and TRBJ2-2, with TRBD2 as a possible D gene (6 bases). This TCR derives from an adult man with Graves' ophthalmopathy. The CDR3 loop is CASSADMGSGVNTGELFF. CDR3 nucleotide sequence: TGCGCCAGCAGCGCAGACATGGGGTCGGGGGTGAACACCGGGGAGCTGTTTTTT.